The clone carrying this TCR beta chain was detected ten times or more. Its target is not known. This sample stems from a study of regulatory T cells in long-lasting Graves disease. Study-level findings and limits: Those with persistent disease had in common more public clonotypes (fewer than 3,000) than new patients (roughly 970). Patients whose Graves' disease persisted exhibited lower TCR diversity than those newly diagnosed.

Time point: newly diagnosed GD, antithyroid drugs for less than 3 months. There was RNA extracted from PBMCs, and the TCR library was made from it. Each patient gave 8.5 to 10 milliliters of EDTA-anticoagulated peripheral blood. Libraries of TCR beta came from iRepertoire HTBI primers plus Arm-PCR of CDR3 regions. TCRdb called the multiplex PCR reads again in MiXCR, with one record for every CDR3 protein. Of about 240,000 distinct CDR3 sequences in the sample, roughly a fifth were seen once. The ends were cut back, 7 bases at V and 3 bases at J, with 12 bases in the middle. The CDR3 runs 13 residues. In germline, CDR1 is ENHRY, CDR2 SYGVKD.

The sequence was collected from a female donor with Graves disease. V usage is TRBV10-3 and J usage is TRBJ2-5, with no clear D. Source: peripheral blood mononuclear cells (PBMCs), taken at new diagnosis, from a patient treated with antithyroid drugs. The CDR3 coding sequence is TGTGCCATCACCTCCGGGCTGGAAGAGACCCAGTACTTC. It specifies CAITSGLEETQYF.